The clone carrying this TCR beta chain was picked up a small number of times. Its specificity is unknown. Each cDNA molecule carried a unique molecular identifier. TCRdb passed the 5' RACE reads through MiXCR, listing each CDR3 protein once. The table shows about 73,000 distinct CDR3 sequences, with 12% to 15% occurring only once. The data derive from a study of early T cells in non-severe SARS-CoV-2 infection. Study-wide points: Matches to VDJdb favored anti-spike CD8 responses and missed private and CD4 specificities.

The germline V gene encodes CDR1 SGHTA and CDR2 FQGNSA. The CDR3 totals 13 residues. V gave up 5 bases and J gave up 0 bases, with 7 bases separating them. The rearrangement joins TRBV7-2 to TRBJ1-1; D ambiguous. The receptor's source is an adult who was a healthcare worker with PCR-confirmed SARS-CoV-2 infection or an uninfected control (not recorded which). The sequenced material came from whole blood. This CDR3 reads CASSGTVNTEAFF. In DNA, the CDR3 is TGTGCCAGCAGCGGAACGGTGAACACTGAAGCTTTCTTT.